This passage covers 27 T cell receptor beta chains from one sample sequenced in a study of cytomegalovirus exposure and HLA in healthy donors. The study ran its PCR with 60 Vbeta and 13 Jbeta primers. The data were produced by immunoSEQ multiplex PCR, yet TCRdb's version contains in-frame clones alone and is incomplete. The sample includes about 150,000 clones, approximately 80% of them seen just once. The sequenced sample consisted of PBMCs. The receptor source for this set is a woman aged 40-49 years in good health and CMV-seronegative.

The V gene is TRBV29-1, the J gene TRBJ1-2; TRBD1 is a possible D gene (5 bases). This CDR3 is built from 14 residues. Deletions cut 5 bases from V and 2 bases from J, with 15 bases between. Germline CDR1 is SQVTM and CDR2 is ANQGSEA. CDR3 coding DNA: TGCAGCGTTTGGGGAAGGGGCCTGAACTATGGCTACACCTTC. Translated: CSVWGRGLNYGYTF.

This rearrangement joins TRBV30 to TRBJ2-4; maybe TRBD1 (6 bases). Germline assignment: CDR1 GTSNPN and CDR2 SVGIG (reference sequence). Trimming pared 4 bases from V and 6 bases from J, leaving 16 bases between. The CDR3 has 14 residues. For the CDR3, the DNA is TGTGCCTGGAAAAGACAGCCAGGGGTAAACATTCAGTACTTC. Translated, it gives CAWKRQPGVNIQYF.

V gene TRBV5-4 combines with J gene TRBJ2-5; D is unclear. The CDR3 covers 14 residues. V was trimmed by 4 bases and J by 0 bases, leaving 10 bases between them. Per the germline V gene, CDR1 is SGHNT and CDR2 is YYREEE (reference sequence). In DNA, the CDR3 is TGTGCCAGCAGCCGTCCAGAATACCAAGAGACCCAGTACTTC. Amino acids: CASSRPEYQETQYF.

The gene calls are TRBV7-9 and TRBJ2-1; TRBD1 aligns across 8 bases. Looked up from germline, CDR1 is SEHNR and CDR2 is FQNEAQ (reference sequence). The CDR3 loop spans 17 amino acids. V trimming: 6 bases; J trimming: 6 bases; junction bases outside the gene matches: 16. CDR3 sequence (DNA): TGTGCCAGCAGACCAACTCCAGGGGGCTTTCCCTCCAATGAGCAGTTCTTC. Residues: CASRPTPGGFPSNEQFF.

The CDR3 here is CSVDRGDGYTF. The CDR3 DNA sequence: TGCAGCGTTGACAGGGGAGATGGCTACACCTTC. The rearrangement links TRBV29-1 to TRBJ1-2; possibly TRBD1 for D (6 bases). Germline V gene sequence: CDR1 SQVTM, CDR2 ANQGSEA. Trimming removed 3 bases from V and 6 bases from J, with 8 bases in between. The CDR3 spans 11 residues.

The chain links TRBV11-3 to TRBJ2-7, with a possible D match to TRBD2 (5 bases). Trimming pared 4 bases from V and 4 bases from J, leaving 14 bases between. Germline V gene lookup returns CDR1 SGHNT and CDR2 YENEEA. The CDR3 is 14 amino acids. CDR3 in amino acids: CASSSGKGVYEQYF. DNA of the CDR3: TGTGCCAGCAGCTCCGGGAAAGGAGTTTACGAGCAGTACTTC.

This rearrangement joins TRBV29-1 to TRBJ1-2, with a weak D call TRBD1 (6 bases). The CDR3 length is 12 residues. V was cut by 8 bases and J by 12 bases, with 22 bases left in between. Germline-derived CDR1 and CDR2 are SQVTM and ANQGSEA. This chain's CDR3 is CSFRQEALVDTF. In DNA form, the CDR3 reads TGCAGCTTTAGACAGGAGGCCTTAGTAGACACCTTC.

There are a few counts of this clone. The J gene is TRBJ2-2, the V gene TRBV21-1; TRBD1 is the table's D call and was not checked against the DNA. TRBV21-1 is listed as a pseudogene. The CDR3 is 12 amino acids. The CDR3 sequence is CARQGEDGELFF. CDR3 nucleotides: TGTGCCAGACAGGGGGAGGACGGGGAGCTGTTTTTT.

This clone has only a few counts. The CDR3, as DNA: TGTGCCAGCAGCTTAGCACTAGTAACAACCGGGGAGCTGTTTTTT. Translation: CASSLALVTTGELFF. The chain employs TRBV11-2 and TRBJ2-2; weak D call: TRBD2 (5 bases). There are 15 residues in the CDR3. The V and J ends lost 1 base and 5 bases respectively, with 11 bases between them. CDR1 and CDR2 from the germline V gene are SGHAT and FQNNGV.

The count of this clone is one. This chain uses TRBV5-1 with TRBJ2-5, with TRBD1 matching over 7 bases. The tail of the sequence fits TRBJ2-7 better, so the J call may be wrong. The CDR3 is 15 residues long. Germline V lookup: CDR1 SGHRS, CDR2 YFSETQ. CDR3 nucleotide sequence: TGCGCCAGCAGCTTCCGACAGGGTACGTACTACGAGCAGTACTTC. Translating it yields CASSFRQGTYYEQYF.

The chain uses TRBV29-1 and TRBJ2-7; TRBD2 aligns across 9 bases. The CDR3 runs 14 residues. The germline V gene encodes CDR1 SQVTM and CDR2 ANQGSEA. With V trimmed by 6 bases and J by 3 bases, 9 bases remained unmatched. The CDR3 region is CSVSGGSGSYEQYF. Here the CDR3 DNA reads TGCAGCGTCTCGGGGGGTAGCGGGAGCTACGAGCAGTACTTC.

This chain connects TRBV7-8 to TRBJ2-3; TRBD1 matches at 8 bases. Germline V CDR1 and CDR2: SGHVS, FQNEAQ. This CDR3 has 15 residues. Unmatched junction bases numbered 7, after V lost 5 bases and J lost 3 bases. CDR3 protein: CASSRGQGRTDTQYF. In nucleotides, the CDR3 is TGTGCCAGCAGCAGAGGACAGGGCAGGACAGATACGCAGTATTTT.

This clone was found once. J is TRBJ2-7 and V is TRBV2, with a weak D call TRBD1 (5 bases). CDR3 length: 12 amino acids. Germline CDR1 SNHLY, CDR2 FYNNEI. The V end lost 4 bases, the J end lost 3 bases, and 7 bases lay between the germline ends. DNA for the CDR3: TGTGCCAGCAGTGGACAGAGCTACGAGCAGTACTTC. Residues: CASSGQSYEQYF.

This chain uses TRBV5-8 with TRBJ1-1; D might be TRBD1 (6 bases). CDR1 SGHTS and CDR2 YDEGEE come from the germline V gene. The V and J ends lost 4 bases and 0 bases respectively, with 16 bases between them. This CDR3 comprises 16 residues. The CDR3 reads CASSPRTDPMNTEAFF. The CDR3 DNA sequence: TGTGCCAGCAGCCCAAGGACAGACCCTATGAACACTGAAGCTTTCTTT.

J is TRBJ1-5 and V is TRBV4-1; D is perhaps TRBD1 (6 bases). CDR1 and CDR2 from the germline V gene are MGHRA and YSYEKL. The CDR3 extends over 17 amino acids. Trimming took 1 base from V and 1 from J, leaving 14 bases between them. The CDR3 nucleotides are TGCGCCAGCAGCCAAGTGCAACCGACAGGCAGCAATCAGCCCCAGCATTTT. Translating it yields CASSQVQPTGSNQPQHF.

The J gene is TRBJ1-2, the V gene TRBV6-5, with a possible D match to TRBD1 (6 bases). V was shortened by 4 bases and J by 9 bases, with 12 bases between the two germline ends. This CDR3 has 12 residues. Germline V gene lookup returns CDR1 MNHEY and CDR2 SVGAGI. CDR3 DNA sequence: TGTGCCAGCAGTTCGAACAGGGTCCGCTACACCTTC. This encodes CASSSNRVRYTF.

The rearrangement joins TRBV5-1 to TRBJ1-2; weak D call: TRBD1 (6 bases). Germline CDR1 is SGHRS and CDR2 is YFSETQ. The CDR3 has 13 amino acids. V was shortened by 4 bases and J by 4 bases, with 11 bases between the two germline ends. The DNA for the CDR3 is TGCGCCAGCAGCGAGGGACACCCCTATGGCTACACCTTC. It encodes CASSEGHPYGYTF.

This rearrangement joins TRBV6-5 to TRBJ2-2; 9 bases agree with TRBD1. This CDR3 has 14 residues. Germline-derived CDR1 and CDR2 are MNHEY and SVGAGI. V shed 10 bases, J shed 3 bases, and the junction held 6 bases outside the gene matches. The CDR3 sequence: CATGTGSDTGELFF. CDR3 in DNA: TGTGCCACCGGGACAGGGTCGGACACCGGGGAGCTGTTTTTT.

This chain joins TRBV11-3 and TRBJ1-2, with no clear D. V lost 5 bases and J 4 bases, leaving 17 bases between the germline ends. CDR1 and CDR2 from the germline V gene are SGHNT and YENEEA. The CDR3 sequence is 15 residues long. CDR3 sequence: CASSPPGGFVYGYTF. The CDR3 region has the DNA TGTGCCAGCAGCCCCCCTGGAGGGTTCGTCTATGGCTACACCTTC.

This clone came up a few times. This chain uses TRBV6-1 with TRBJ2-1, with 11 bases that match TRBD2. Trimming cost V 4 bases and J 5 bases; bases outside gene matches: 1. CDR1 and CDR2 (germline): MNHNS, SASEGT. The CDR3 loop spans 14 amino acids. CDR3 coding DNA: TGTGCCAGCAGTGGGGGACTAGCGGACAATGAGCAGTTCTTC. Protein: CASSGGLADNEQFF.

The CDR3: CASSHQGQGAGYTF. The CDR3, as DNA: TGTGCCAGTAGTCACCAAGGACAGGGGGCTGGCTACACCTTC. The chain employs TRBV19 and TRBJ1-2; 11 bases are a match to TRBD1. J gave up 7 bases and V 5 bases, and 6 bases lay outside the gene matches. This CDR3 has 14 residues. Per the germline V gene, CDR1 is LNHDA and CDR2 is SQIVND (reference sequence).

The chain carries TRBV23-1 and TRBJ1-1; 7 bases match TRBD1. TRBV23-1 is annotated as an ORF whose role is uncertain. J lost 2 bases, V lost 4 bases, and 10 bases had no gene match. The CDR3 has 16 amino acids. The CDR3 coding sequence is TGCGCCAGCAGTCTACATAGGGGGGACAGAAACACTGAAGCTTTCTTT. It is translated as CASSLHRGDRNTEAFF.

V gene TRBV5-8 combines with J gene TRBJ2-1, with D tentatively TRBD2 (6 bases). The CDR3 has 17 residues. The V and J ends lost 5 bases and 4 bases respectively, with 22 bases between them. The germline CDR1 and CDR2 sequences are SGHTS and YDEGEE. The CDR3 sequence is CASRRGASVPFYNEQFF. CDR3 in DNA: TGTGCCAGCAGGAGAGGGGCTAGCGTCCCGTTTTACAATGAGCAGTTCTTC.

This clone was recorded a few times. The genes are TRBV5-6 and TRBJ2-3; 9 bases match TRBD2. The CDR3 length is 17 residues. Trimming took 5 bases from V and 6 from J; bases not matched to a gene: 16. Germline CDR1 reads SGHDT; CDR2 reads YYEEEE. For the CDR3, the DNA is TGTGCCAGCAGACCTCGGGTAGCGGGGGCCCGGCGGGATACGCAGTATTTT. This gives the protein CASRPRVAGARRDTQYF.

This chain connects TRBV4-1 to TRBJ1-1; D possibly corresponds to TRBD1 (5 bases). The CDR3 runs 18 residues. Germline-derived CDR1 and CDR2 are MGHRA and YSYEKL. Trimming left V 0 bases short and J 3 bases short, with 20 bases between. The chain's CDR3 is CASSQDNTFQGRDTEAFF. For the CDR3, the DNA is TGCGCCAGCAGCCAAGATAATACGTTCCAGGGTCGTGACACTGAAGCTTTCTTT.

The chain uses TRBV19 and TRBJ1-5, with TRBD1 matching over 8 bases. V lost 5 bases and J lost 4; bases outside the gene matches: 7. The CDR3 is made up of 15 amino acids. The V gene's germline CDR1 is LNHDA and CDR2 SQIVND (reference sequence). The CDR3 here is CASSPQQGGNQPQHF. The CDR3 nucleotides read TGTGCCAGTAGTCCACAACAGGGGGGAAATCAGCCCCAGCATTTT.

The gene calls are TRBV28 and TRBJ2-1, with D perhaps TRBD1 (5 bases). This CDR3 region has 14 residues. Looked up from germline, CDR1 is MDHEN and CDR2 is SYDVKM. With 4 bases removed from V and 3 bases from J, the gap between germline ends came to 10 bases. As DNA, the CDR3 is TGTGCCAGCAGTTCGCAGGGAAACTACAATGAGCAGTTCTTC. This encodes CASSSQGNYNEQFF.